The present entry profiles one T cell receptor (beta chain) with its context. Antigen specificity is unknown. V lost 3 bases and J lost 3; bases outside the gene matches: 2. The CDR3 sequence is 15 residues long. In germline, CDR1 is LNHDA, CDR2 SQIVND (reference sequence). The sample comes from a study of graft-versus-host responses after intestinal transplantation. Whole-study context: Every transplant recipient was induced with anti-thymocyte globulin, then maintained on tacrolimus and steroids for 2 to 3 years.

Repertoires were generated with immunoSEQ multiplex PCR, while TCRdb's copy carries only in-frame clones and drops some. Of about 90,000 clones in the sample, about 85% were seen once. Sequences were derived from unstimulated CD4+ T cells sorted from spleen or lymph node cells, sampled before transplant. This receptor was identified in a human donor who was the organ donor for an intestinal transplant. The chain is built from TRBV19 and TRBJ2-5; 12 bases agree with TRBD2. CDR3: CASSIPSGGEETQYF. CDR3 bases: TGTGCCAGTAGTATTCCTAGCGGGGGGGAAGAGACCCAGTACTTC.